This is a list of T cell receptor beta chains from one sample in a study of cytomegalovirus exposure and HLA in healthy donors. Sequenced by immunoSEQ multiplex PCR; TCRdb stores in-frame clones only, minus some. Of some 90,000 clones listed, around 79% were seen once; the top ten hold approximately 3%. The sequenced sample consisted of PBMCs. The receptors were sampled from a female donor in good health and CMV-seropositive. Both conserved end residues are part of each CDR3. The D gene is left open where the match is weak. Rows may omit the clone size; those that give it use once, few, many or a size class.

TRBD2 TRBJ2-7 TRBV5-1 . TGCGCCAGCAGCTTAGGGAGCGGGGCTTCATCCTACGAGCAGTACTTC CASSLGSGASSYEQYF
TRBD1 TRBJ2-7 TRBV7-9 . TGTGCCAGCAGCGGACAGGGCAGCTACGAGCAGTACTTC CASSGQGSYEQYF
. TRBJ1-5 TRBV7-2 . TGTGCCAGCAGCTTAGTGACAAATAGCAATCAGCCCCAGCATTTT CASSLVTNSNQPQHF
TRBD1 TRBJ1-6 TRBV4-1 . TGCGCCAGCAGCCAAGGACGACAGGGAGTTTCACCCCTCCACTTT CASSQGRQGVSPLHF
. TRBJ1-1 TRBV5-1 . TGCGCCAGCAGCTTGGATGTTCGGGGAGTGGTCCCTGAAGCTTTCTTT CASSLDVRGVVPEAFF
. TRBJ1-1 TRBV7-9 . TGTGCCAGCAGCGAAACCGGGGTGGGCACTGAAGCTTTCTTT CASSETGVGTEAFF
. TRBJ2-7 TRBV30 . TGTGCCTGGGCGTCCCCCCTCGAGCAGTACTTC CAWASPLEQYF
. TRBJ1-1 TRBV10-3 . TGTGCCATCAGGGTAAGGGAGGGCACTGAAGCTTTCTTT CAIRVREGTEAFF
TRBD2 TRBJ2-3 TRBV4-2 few TGTGCCAGCAGCGAGGGACTAGAAGCAGATACGCAGTATTTT CASSEGLEADTQYF
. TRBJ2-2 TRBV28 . TGTGCCAGCAGTTTCCCCCCAGTCGGGGAGCTGTTTTTT CASSFPPVGELFF
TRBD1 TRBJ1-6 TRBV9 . TGTGCCAGCAGCACCCGACAGGGCCTTAATTCACCCCTCCACTTT CASSTRQGLNSPLHF
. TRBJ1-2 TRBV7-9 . TGTGCCAGCAGCTTAAGCGGAGGTGGGGTCGGTGGCTACACCTTC CASSLSGGGVGGYTF
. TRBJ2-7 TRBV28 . TGTGCCAGCAGTTTAGTGTCGGGGGGCCCAGTCCAGTACTTC CASSLVSGGPVQYF
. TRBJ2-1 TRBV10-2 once TGCGCCAGCAGTGAGCCGGCGTTAGTCGGGAATGAGCAGTTCTTC CASSEPALVGNEQFF
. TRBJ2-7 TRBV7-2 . TGTGCCAGCAGCTTACGGGGGTACGGGGCAGACGCCTACGAGCAGTACTTC CASSLRGYGADAYEQYF
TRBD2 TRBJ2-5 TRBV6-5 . TGTGCCAGCAGAATAGCGGGAGTAGGGTCAGAGACCCAGTACTTC CASRIAGVGSETQYF
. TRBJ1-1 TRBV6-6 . TGTGCCAGCAGCTCACAGGGCCTCACTGAAGCTTTCTTT CASSSQGLTEAFF
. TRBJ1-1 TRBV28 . TGTGCCAGCAGTTTCCTAACAGGTGAAGCTTTCTTT CASSFLTGEAFF
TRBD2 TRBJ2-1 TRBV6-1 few TGTGCCAGCAGTAGAAGCGGGGGGGTCGACAATGAGCAGTTCTTC CASSRSGGVDNEQFF
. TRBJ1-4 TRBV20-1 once TGCAGTGGATCTGGCAATGAAAAACTGTTTTTT CSGSGNEKLFF
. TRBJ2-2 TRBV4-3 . TGCGCCAGCAGCCAAGCGTCCGGGGTGGCCGGGGAGCTGTTTTTT CASSQASGVAGELFF
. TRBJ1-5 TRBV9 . TGTGCCAGCAGCGTAGCAGGGGCTGATCAGCCCCAGCATTTT CASSVAGADQPQHF
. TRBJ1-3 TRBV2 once TGTGCCAGCAAGCAGGGCCCAGGAAACACCATATATTTT CASKQGPGNTIYF
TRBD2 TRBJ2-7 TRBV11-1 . TGTGCCAGCAGCTCCGGGACTAGCGGGAGGGCCTATGTTTACGAGCAGTACTTC CASSSGTSGRAYVYEQYF
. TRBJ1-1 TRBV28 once TGTGCCAGCAAGAGCAACACTGAAGCTTTCTTT CASKSNTEAFF
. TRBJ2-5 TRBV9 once TGTGCCAGCAGCGCCTTTCAAGAGACCCAGTACTTC CASSAFQETQYF
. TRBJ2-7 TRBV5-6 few TGTGCCAGCAGCTCCCGGTGGCTAGCCACGAGGGAGCAGTACTTC CASSSRWLATREQYF
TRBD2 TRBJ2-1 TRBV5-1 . TGCGCCAGCAGCTTGGGGACTAGCGGTTACAATGAGCAGTTCTTC CASSLGTSGYNEQFF
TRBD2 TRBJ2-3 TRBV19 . TGTGCCAGTAGTACCCGCGCTAGCGGGGGGTCGAATACGCAGTATTTT CASSTRASGGSNTQYF
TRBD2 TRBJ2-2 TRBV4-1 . TGCGCCAGCGAATTCCGGGGGGAGGCACCCACCGGGGAGCTGTTTTTT CASEFRGEAPTGELFF
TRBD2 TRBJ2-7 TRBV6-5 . TGTGCCAGCAGTTACTCGTCCGGGACTAGTATCCACGAGCAGTACTTC CASSYSSGTSIHEQYF
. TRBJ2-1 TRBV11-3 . TGTGCCAGCAGCTTAGGAGGTACGACCTACAATGAGCAGTTCTTC CASSLGGTTYNEQFF
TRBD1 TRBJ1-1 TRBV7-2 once TGTGCCAGCAGCAGACAGGGGCCGAACACTGAAGCTTTCTTT CASSRQGPNTEAFF
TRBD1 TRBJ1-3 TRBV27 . TGTGCCAGCAGTTTAATAACCTGGGGGACAGGGGCCTCTGGAAACACCATATATTTT CASSLITWGTGASGNTIYF
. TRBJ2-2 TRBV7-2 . TGTGCCAGCAGCTTAGCGGTACAGGACACCGGGGAGCTGTTTTTT CASSLAVQDTGELFF